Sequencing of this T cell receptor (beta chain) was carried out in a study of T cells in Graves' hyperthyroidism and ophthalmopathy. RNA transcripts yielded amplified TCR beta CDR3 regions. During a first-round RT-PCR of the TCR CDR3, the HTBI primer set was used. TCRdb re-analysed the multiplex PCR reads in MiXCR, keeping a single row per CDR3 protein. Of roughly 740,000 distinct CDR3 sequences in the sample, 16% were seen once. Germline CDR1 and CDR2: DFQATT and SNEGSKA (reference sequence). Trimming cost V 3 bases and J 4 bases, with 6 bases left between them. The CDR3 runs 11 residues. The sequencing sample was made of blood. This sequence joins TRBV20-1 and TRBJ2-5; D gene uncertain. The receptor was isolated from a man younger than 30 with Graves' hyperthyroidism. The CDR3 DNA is TGCAGTGCTAGGGTATCAGAGACCCAGTACTTC. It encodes CSARVSETQYF.